This T cell receptor beta chain appears in the sequencing data of a study of blood T cell repertoires in COVID-19. Study-level information: Recovered Cohort 3 donors showed two negative PCRs, clearance, or symptom resolution.

Recruitment covered 25 or so US areas and drew participants whose ages spanned roughly 18 to 100 years. TCRdb's table, derived via immunoSEQ multiplex PCR, lists solely in-frame clones and lacks some. This table holds roughly 190,000 clones, around 83% found once. CDR3 length: 17 amino acids. The V end lost 0 bases, the J end lost 6 bases, and 18 bases lay between the germline ends. Germline CDR1 is ENHRY and CDR2 is SYGVKD. Input material: PBMCs or T cells enriched from blood (not recorded which). The TCR was taken from a middle-aged woman in a cohort exposed to, infected with or recovered from COVID-19 (not recorded which). The J gene is TRBJ2-4, the V gene TRBV10-3; D may be TRBD1 (5 bases). The CDR3 spells CAISESAAVGPRNIQYF. CDR3 sequence (DNA): TGTGCCATCAGTGAGTCGGCGGCCGTGGGGCCAAGAAACATTCAGTACTTC.